The 25 T cell receptor beta chains given below trace back to one sample, sequenced in a study of early T cells in non-severe SARS-CoV-2 infection. A single record per CDR3 protein comes from TCRdb applying MiXCR to the 5' RACE reads. Of 29,000 or so distinct CDR3 sequences in the sample, about 10% are singletons; the top ten hold about 13%. Sequenced sample: whole blood. The receptors come from an adult who was a healthcare worker with PCR-confirmed SARS-CoV-2 infection or an uninfected control (not recorded which).

This clonotype was observed at least ten times. The chain carries TRBV27 and TRBJ2-2; 7 bases are shared with TRBD1. Trimming took 3 bases from V and 5 from J; bases not matched to a gene: 9. This CDR3 has 16 amino acids. Germline values: CDR1 MNHEY, CDR2 SMNVEV (reference sequence). The CDR3 DNA follows: TGTGCCAGCAGTTTTCCCACAGGGGCAGGAACCGGGGAGCTGTTTTTT. Protein: CASSFPTGAGTGELFF.

This clonotype was observed a few times. CDR3 sequence (DNA): TGTGCCAGCAGCGTAGGTTCGTACCAAGAGACCCAGTACTTC. Translating gives CASSVGSYQETQYF. This chain connects TRBV9 to TRBJ2-5, with D unresolved. The CDR3 is 14 amino acids. CDR1 and CDR2 (germline): SGDLS, YYNGEE. Trimming pared 0 bases from V and 0 bases from J, leaving 6 bases between.

There are a few counts of this clonotype. V gene TRBV7-3 combines with J gene TRBJ2-2, with D possibly being TRBD1 or TRBD2 (5 bases each). The CDR3 spans 12 residues. The V gene lost 3 bases and the J gene lost 7 bases, with 6 bases spanning the gap. Looked up from germline, CDR1 is SGHTA and CDR2 is FQGTGA. The CDR3 DNA sequence: TGTGCCAGCAGCTTGGGGGACGGGGAGCTGTTTTTT. Translation gives CASSLGDGELFF.

This clonotype has ten or more counts. The rearrangement joins TRBV5-1 to TRBJ2-3; the match to TRBD2 covers 11 bases. V shed 1 base and J 4 bases; nucleotides not matched to a gene: 5. CDR1 is SGHRS, CDR2 YFSETQ, per germline. CDR3 length equals 16 residues. CDR3 bases: TGCGCCAGCAGCTTGCGGTTAGCGGGGGGGCCAGATACGCAGTATTTT. Translation gives CASSLRLAGGPDTQYF.

The J gene is TRBJ2-2, the V gene TRBV29-1, with D unclear. The CDR3 has 13 amino acids. The V and J ends lost 6 bases and 2 bases respectively, with 10 bases between them. Germline loops: CDR1 SQVTM, CDR2 ANQGSEA. The CDR3 DNA is TGCAGCGTGGCCGGCAGAAACACCGGGGAGCTGTTTTTT. Protein product: CSVAGRNTGELFF.

The sample holds many counts of this clonotype. The chain is built from TRBV7-3 and TRBJ2-1; D remains unclear. Germline V gene sequence: CDR1 SGHTA, CDR2 FQGTGA. Trimming left V 3 bases short and J 8 bases short, with 8 bases between. This CDR3 spans 12 amino acids. CDR3 in DNA: TGTGCCAGCAGCTTGGGCAGAGATGAGCAGTTCTTC. Translated: CASSLGRDEQFF. Full variable domain (rest looked up from reference TRBV7-3 and TRBJ2-1): GAGVSQTPSNKVTEKGKYVELRCDPISGHTALYWYRQSLGQGPEFLIYFQGTGAADDSGLPNDRFFAVRPEGSVSTLKIQRTERGDSAVYLCASSLGRDEQFFGPGTRLTVL.

This clonotype was found many times. The rearrangement links TRBV5-4 to TRBJ1-1; TRBD1 matches 9 bases. V shed 10 bases and J 10 bases; nucleotides not matched to a gene: 14. CDR3 length: 13 residues. Germline lookup yields CDR1 SGHNT and CDR2 YYREEE (reference sequence). The CDR3 is CAWADRGRRVAFF. In DNA, the CDR3 is TGTGCCTGGGCGGACAGGGGACGCCGGGTAGCTTTCTTT.

This clonotype was detected many times. V is TRBV29-1 and J is TRBJ1-4, with D tentatively TRBD1 (5 bases). Trimming removed 3 bases at V and 8 bases at J, with 13 bases between. The CDR3 is 13 amino acids. From germline, CDR1 is SQVTM and CDR2 ANQGSEA. The CDR3 DNA follows: TGCAGCGTTGATATGGCAGGGAGGGAAAAACTGTTTTTT. Translated, it gives CSVDMAGREKLFF. Full variable domain (missing parts from reference TRBV29-1 and TRBJ1-4): SAVISQKPSRDICQRGTSLTIQCQVDSQVTMMFWYRQQPGQSLTLIATANQGSEATYESGFVIDKFPISRPNLTFSTLTVSNMSPEDSSIYLCSVDMAGREKLFFGSGTQLSVL.

This clonotype was detected many times. V gene TRBV6-6 combines with J gene TRBJ2-3, with TRBD2 matching over 7 bases. Germline assignment: CDR1 MNHNY and CDR2 SVGAGI (reference sequence). The CDR3 extends over 14 amino acids. V was clipped by 2 bases and J by 5 bases; unmatched bases: 4. CDR3 DNA sequence: TGTGCCAGCAGTTACGGGAGGGAAGGAGATACGCAGTATTTT. Protein: CASSYGREGDTQYF.

This clonotype was seen many times. The rearrangement uses TRBV7-9 and TRBJ2-3; no reliable D call. Deletions cut 5 bases from V and 2 bases from J, with 8 bases between. Germline V gene lookup returns CDR1 SEHNR and CDR2 FQNEAQ (reference sequence). This CDR3 is 13 amino acids long. The DNA for the CDR3 is TGTGCCAGCAGCGACGCCCTCACAGATACGCAGTATTTT. Protein product: CASSDALTDTQYF.

At least ten counts were recorded for this clonotype. The chain recombines TRBV6-1 with TRBJ1-5; no reliable D call. The CDR3 runs 11 residues. The V and J ends lost 3 bases and 11 bases respectively, with 8 bases between them. Looked up from germline, CDR1 is MNHNS and CDR2 is SASEGT. CDR3 amino acids: CASSESGSQHF. CDR3 coding DNA: TGTGCCAGCAGTGAGTCCGGGTCCCAGCATTTT.

This clonotype was picked up many times. This chain joins TRBV7-8 and TRBJ1-5; TRBD1 is a possible D gene (5 bases). The CDR3 contains 16 residues. Germline V gives CDR1 SGHVS, CDR2 FQNEAQ. The V and J ends lost 0 bases and 1 base respectively, with 10 bases between them. DNA for the CDR3: TGTGCCAGCAGCTTAGCTAGGACACAAAGCAATCAGCCCCAGCATTTT. It specifies CASSLARTQSNQPQHF. Supplemented by reference TRBV7-8 and TRBJ1-5, the full variable domain reads GAGVSQSPRYKVAKRGQDVALRCDPISGHVSLFWYQQALGQGPEFLTYFQNEAQLDKSGLPSDRFFAERPEGSVSTLKIQRTQQEDSAVYLCASSLARTQSNQPQHFGDGTRLSIL.

At least ten counts were recorded for this clonotype. The rearrangement links TRBV25-1 to TRBJ2-5; 9 nucleotides match TRBD1. This CDR3 has 13 residues. Germline CDR1 MGHDK, CDR2 SYGVNS. The V segment lost 8 bases and the J segment 5 bases; nucleotides outside the gene matches: 6. The CDR3 reads CASRGQGMETQYF. The CDR3 DNA follows: TGTGCCAGCCGGGGACAGGGCATGGAGACCCAGTACTTC.

By its share, this clonotype is medium-sized. CDR3 in DNA: TGTGCCAGCAGCTTAGAGGGCAGGGGTCAAGAGACCCAGTACTTC. It translates to CASSLEGRGQETQYF. The V gene is TRBV11-3, the J gene TRBJ2-5; TRBD1 might be the D (6 bases). V shed 0 bases and J shed 2 bases, with 10 bases lying between them. The CDR3 has 15 residues. The germline CDR1 and CDR2 sequences are SGHNT and YENEEA. The entire variable domain, with the rest obtained from reference TRBV11-3 and TRBJ2-5, is as follows: EAGVVQSPRYKIIEKKQPVAFWCNPISGHNTLYWYLQNLGQGPELLIRYENEEAVDDSQLPKDRFSAERLKGVDSTLKIQPAELGDSAVYLCASSLEGRGQETQYFGPGTRLLVL.

This clonotype has more than one count but fewer than ten. This chain links TRBV7-7 with TRBJ2-5; TRBD1 or TRBD2 may be the D gene (5 bases each). The germline CDR1 and CDR2 sequences are SSHAT and FNYEAQ (reference sequence). The CDR3 sequence is 13 residues long. CDR3 protein: CVSSLEGTVAQYF. The CDR3 nucleotides read TGTGTTAGCAGCTTAGAGGGGACGGTAGCCCAGTACTTC.

This clonotype occurred a few times. J is TRBJ2-3 and V is TRBV10-3; no firm D call. V was trimmed by 8 bases and J by 6 bases, leaving 9 bases between them. The CDR3 runs to 11 residues. Germline V gives CDR1 ENHRY, CDR2 SYGVKD. CDR3 DNA sequence: TGTGCCATCCTTCGACGGGATACGCAGTATTTT. It encodes CAILRRDTQYF.

This clonotype was seen ten or more times. This chain connects TRBV11-2 to TRBJ2-7; a possible D gene is TRBD1 (5 bases). The V and J ends lost 6 bases and 6 bases respectively, with 9 bases between them. The CDR3 has 11 residues. CDR1 SGHAT and CDR2 FQNNGV come from the germline V gene. As DNA, the CDR3 is TGTGCCAGCAGTTGGGGCTCCGAGCAGTACTTC. Protein sequence: CASSWGSEQYF.

The chain links TRBV10-1 to TRBJ2-3, with TRBD2 matching 9 bases. V was pared by 0 bases and J by 3 bases, with 4 bases of the junction left unmatched. Germline CDR1 reads WNHNN; CDR2 reads SYGVQD (reference sequence). This CDR3 comprises 16 residues. Here the CDR3 reads CASSESISGGTDTQYF. The DNA of the CDR3 is TGCGCCAGCAGTGAGTCGATTAGCGGGGGTACAGATACGCAGTATTTT.

This clonotype was observed a handful of times. A single base separates this from a much larger clone, so it may be a read error. The chain uses TRBV7-3 and TRBJ2-6; D gene ambiguous. The CDR3 sequence is 14 residues long. Germline V gives CDR1 SGHTA, CDR2 FQGTGA. Trimming removed 5 bases at V and 0 bases at J, with 5 bases between. The CDR3 spells CASSRNSGANVLTF. For the CDR3, the DNA is TGTGCCAGCAGCCGGAACTCTGGGGCCAACGTCCTGACTTTC. The entire variable domain, with the rest obtained from reference TRBV7-3 and TRBJ2-6, is as follows: GAGVSQTPSNKVTEKGKYVELRCDPISGHTALYWYRQSLGQGPEFLIYFQGTGAADDSGLPNDRFFAVRPEGSVSTLKIQRTERGDSAVYLCASSRNSGANVLTFGAGSRLTVL.

This clonotype came up a few times. This chain joins TRBV3-2 and TRBJ1-1. TRBV3-2 is a pseudogene. CDR3 length equals 21 residues. CDR3 DNA sequence: TGTGCCAGCAGCCAAGAAGACTCAAAACTTCAAGACGGGGAATCAGACACTGAAGCTTTCTTT. Encoded protein: CASSQEDSKLQDGESDTEAFF.

Ten or more counts support this clonotype. The gene calls are TRBV3-1 and TRBJ1-3; D is unclear. With 4 bases removed from V and 8 bases from J, the gap between germline ends came to 12 bases. Germline CDR1 reads LGHDT; CDR2 reads YNNKEL (reference sequence). The CDR3 consists of 13 residues. This chain's CDR3 is CASSRLLRDTIYF. The CDR3 DNA sequence: TGTGCCAGCAGCCGGCTCTTAAGGGACACCATATATTTT. The complete variable domain, with remaining parts taken from reference TRBV3-1 and TRBJ1-3, reads DTAVSQTPKYLVTQMGNDKSIKCEQNLGHDTMYWYKQDSKKFLKIMFSYNNKELIINETVPNRFSPKSPDKAHLNLHINSLELGDSAVYFCASSRLLRDTIYFGEGSWLTVV.

This clonotype was counted ten times or more. J is TRBJ2-7 and V is TRBV5-6; D may correspond to TRBD1 or TRBD2 (5 bases each). The germline V gene encodes CDR1 SGHDT and CDR2 YYEEEE. CDR3 length: 14 amino acids. Trimming left V 4 bases short and J 4 bases short, with 15 bases between. The CDR3 coding sequence is TGTGCCAGCAGCCCGGGGCGAAACCCTTACGAGCAGTACTTC. Residues: CASSPGRNPYEQYF. Full variable domain (missing parts from reference TRBV5-6 and TRBJ2-7): DAGVTQSPTHLIKTRGQQVTLRCSPKSGHDTVSWYQQALGQGPQFIFQYYEEEERQRGNFPDRFSGHQFPNYSSELNVNALLLGDSALYLCASSPGRNPYEQYFGPGTRLTVT.

Ten or more counts support this clonotype. The V call is TRBV29-1, the J call TRBJ1-1; the D is unclear. V lost 4 bases and J 5 bases, leaving 11 bases between the germline ends. CDR3 length equals 12 residues. Per the germline V gene, CDR1 is SQVTM and CDR2 is ANQGSEA. The CDR3 region has the DNA TGCAGCGTTGCGAAAGGGATGACTGAAGCTTTCTTT. This sequence encodes CSVAKGMTEAFF.

This clonotype occurred many times. This chain connects TRBV18 to TRBJ2-1; D not resolved. This CDR3 comprises 13 residues. The V end lost 4 bases, the J end lost 0 bases, and 4 bases lay between the germline ends. Germline CDR1 reads KGHSH; CDR2 reads LQKENI. The CDR3 loop is CASSLYSYNEQFF. As DNA, the CDR3 is TGTGCCAGCTCACTTTACTCCTACAATGAGCAGTTCTTC.

The sample holds many counts of this clonotype. The chain joins TRBV10-2 to TRBJ1-2, with TRBD1 as a possible D gene (5 bases). The V end was cut by 10 bases, the J end by 7 bases, with 22 bases between. The CDR3 contains 14 residues. The germline V gene encodes CDR1 WSHSY and CDR2 SAAADI. Here the CDR3 DNA reads TGCGCCACGGAGATCGGGGCTGAGGGAGGTGGCTACACCTTC. Its translation: CATEIGAEGGGYTF.